The T cell receptor (beta chain) under discussion was sequenced for a study of T cells in Graves' hyperthyroidism and ophthalmopathy (dated by TCRdb to about 2019). Looking at the study overall: Peripheral blood was collected at initial diagnosis, before any treatment. In several Graves' hyperthyroidism patients, the study also compared T-cell repertoires from thyroid tissue with T-cell repertoires from blood. The approximately 90 discovery patients were randomly split 7:3 into training and test sets. Whether ophthalmopathy could be predicted prospectively was tested in an independent validation cohort made up of 18 to 20 hyperthyroidism patients plus 17 patients who later progressed to ophthalmopathy. Following sampling, methimazole starting at 30 mg daily was given to hyperthyroidism patients, and high-dose intravenous methylprednisolone was given to ophthalmopathy patients. To identify TCR V-J signatures that set the groups apart, the researchers used a discovery cohort of about a hundred patients, made up of fewer than 50 with Graves' ophthalmopathy and about 60 with stable Graves' hyperthyroidism. The paper describes TCR Vbeta CDR3 sequencing of 135 peripheral blood samples, made up of 43 ophthalmopathy patients, 70 to 75 hyperthyroidism patients and about 17 progressor patients.

TCR beta CDR3 regions were amplified from RNA transcripts. The first round of RT-PCR for the TCR CDR3 was performed with the HTBI primer set and the Qiagen OneStep RT-PCR kit. A second multiplex PCR round built the libraries, followed by size selection and purification. Paired-end sequencing of the libraries was performed with 100 bp reads on an Illumina HiSeq2000. On the study's bioinformatics: SOAPnuke was used to process the raw data, throwing out any read that contained adapters or uncalled bases, had a mean Phred below 15, or lacked an exact constant-primer or identifier match. High-quality paired reads were merged using COPE v1.2.5, and each unique nucleotide sequence was defined as a clonotype. MiTCR v1.1 was used to align clonotypes to the IMGT TRBV, TRBD and TRBJ reference segments. The analysis was restricted to V-J combinations with a frequency above 0.0001, which together covered 99% to 99.2% of the repertoires. A TCS score was defined as the ratio between F50 (clonal expansion) and ExV (chaos), using BLOSUM62-based TCRdist between CDR3 peptides within each V-J. Welch's t-statistics and random forest reduced fewer than 600 V-J features to 10 to 15, which were used in a naive Bayes classifier (R e1071). In-frame beta chains were kept once TCRdb had trimmed the public reads at Q25 with fastp and called clones with MiXCR. Records with the same CDR3 protein are collapsed into one entry carrying the most frequent genes and DNA. For this entry, the V and J calls and clone size follow TCRdb and not the study's own pipeline. The sample table contains roughly 530,000 distinct CDR3 sequences; only one count was recorded for over 15% of them. The ten biggest clones cover 17% of the sample.

What the authors observed across the whole study: No statistical method was used to fix the sample size in advance, and group allocation was not hidden from the investigators. Most expanded thyroid clonotypes (frequency above 0.001) were also found in blood, which suggests that blood repertoires may mirror thyroid immune responses. During validation, the model predicted progression to ophthalmopathy a median of around 7 months ahead of onset, with almost 71% sensitivity and 72.22% specificity. A 13 V-J signature model separated ophthalmopathy from stable hyperthyroidism, with over 85% sensitivity and roughly 81% specificity in cross-validation and 80%/75% in testing.

This clonotype was seen at least ten times. The antigen it binds to is not known. Base-call qualities are not available, and no considerably larger clone is one nucleotide away. Ophthalmopathy patients had moderately to severely active disease, with a Clinical Activity Score of 3 or more, a NOSPECS grade of 4 or more, and a disease duration of less than 3 months. The study excluded patients with uncontrolled infections, other autoimmune diseases, pregnancy or lactation. Clinical symptoms, serum thyroxine and TRAb, thyroid ultrasound, and orbital computed tomography formed the basis for the diagnoses. PBMCs were isolated from 10 ml of fresh peripheral blood by Ficoll-Paque density gradient centrifugation. Total RNA was extracted using Trizol reagent, and RNA quality was assessed on an Agilent 2100 Bioanalyzer. The sample was blood. The receptor comes from a woman under 30 with Graves' ophthalmopathy.

The CDR3 corresponds to CASHEEFGYTF. The nucleotide sequence reads as follows: TGTGCCAGCCACGAAGAGTTTGGCTACACCTTC. The rearrangement combines TRBV2 with TRBJ1-2, with no confident D gene call. As encoded in the germline V gene, CDR1 is SNHLY while CDR2 is FYNNEI. The CDR3 runs 11 amino acids, cysteine and phenylalanine included. Solely the CDR3 DNA is kept, with 33 bases framed from the first base. The V and J ends are trimmed by 8 bases and 7 bases, leaving 11 bases between them.